This is a list of T cell receptor beta chains from one sample in a study of control samples from healthy donors and cancer patients. Data came from immunoSEQ multiplex PCR; TCRdb stores just in-frame clones and leaves some out. Of about 170,000 clones listed, around 93% were seen once; the top ten hold about 4%. What was sequenced was blood. These receptors came from a woman aged 60-75 years in good health. Each CDR3 is given with its conserved first and last residue. The order of the fields is V gene, D gene, CDR3 protein. D genes are given only for firm matches.

V: TRBV20-1; D: NA; CDR3: CSALGNTEAFF
V: TRBV28; D: TRBD1; CDR3: CASTGTGVGNSPLHF
V: TRBV11-3; D: TRBD1; CDR3: CASSLWGTGSYEQYF
V: TRBV18; D: NA; CDR3: CASSPQTVRDGNTEAFF
V: TRBV7-6; D: NA; CDR3: CASSLVPYNEQFF
V: TRBV4-3; D: NA; CDR3: CASSQPGGTEEAFF
V: TRBV7-9; D: TRBD1; CDR3: CASSFDRGSEKLFF
V: TRBV6-1; D: TRBD1; CDR3: CASSEQQGRHNEQFF
V: TRBV4-3; D: NA; CDR3: CASSPENYGYGYTF
V: TRBV19; D: TRBD1; CDR3: CASSYSGGRELEAFF
V: TRBV7-3; D: NA; CDR3: CASSDGNYPHSPLHF
V: TRBV7-2; D: TRBD1; CDR3: CASSLEQGGRTEAFF
V: TRBV6-2/TRBV6-3; D: NA; CDR3: CASSLVYNEQFF
V: TRBV6-2/TRBV6-3; D: TRBD2; CDR3: CASSWRGIRNTQYF
V: TRBV15; D: NA; CDR3: CATSSVAGLSGNTIYF
V: TRBV5-4; D: NA; CDR3: CASSREEFSYNEQFF
V: TRBV24-1; D: NA; CDR3: CATSDKGDLSNEQFF
V: TRBV5-6; D: NA; CDR3: CASSYLRGDEQFF
V: TRBV15; D: NA; CDR3: CATSRDAAVGLYEQYF
V: TRBV18; D: NA; CDR3: CASSPTSYEQYF
V: TRBV5-1; D: NA; CDR3: CASSIGQSPDTQYF
V: TRBV18; D: NA; CDR3: CASSRGDTAYEQYF
V: TRBV11-3; D: NA; CDR3: CASSLARNRDTQYF
V: TRBV6-7; D: NA; CDR3: CASRVLPLSYGYTF
V: TRBV3-1/TRBV3-2; D: TRBD1; CDR3: CASSRRTGGLYEQYF
V: TRBV7-2; D: TRBD1; CDR3: CASSLDRGGETQYF
V: TRBV24-1; D: TRBD1; CDR3: CATSTGADLTDTQYF
V: TRBV20-1; D: NA; CDR3: CSARSSYEQYF
V: TRBV19; D: NA; CDR3: CASSRRTFQLNYGYTF
V: TRBV5-1; D: NA; CDR3: CASSFVSQDSGNTIYF
V: TRBV5-4; D: NA; CDR3: CASSSTPNRVAYNEQFF
V: TRBV7-3; D: TRBD1; CDR3: CASSLRTGERYGQYF
V: TRBV2; D: NA; CDR3: CASRAQSYEAPLHF
V: TRBV7-2; D: NA; CDR3: CASSPQNPRLGDTQYF